Below, 28 T cell receptor delta chains from the same sample are listed, as sequenced in a study of γδ T cells in repeated Plasmodium falciparum infection. Bulk repertoires came from Vgamma9/Vdelta2+ or Vdelta2-negative gammadelta T cells flow-sorted from PBMC. TCRdb reapplied CATT to the multiplex PCR reads. The sample has roughly 48,000 delta-chain clones, over 1.5% seen once; the top ten hold about 8.3%. Sequencing input: gamma-delta T cells from blood. These receptors all come from a pool of human donors (malaria-infected and uninfected, not separated).

This clone was seen a few times. This likely reflects a read error, since a far larger clone is one base away. This sample includes further DNA sequences coding for the same CDR3. The chain has TRDV1 and TRDJ1; D not resolved. TCRdb carries no J gene annotation; the J gene was assigned here by matching the DNA with germline. Deletions cut 0 bases from V and 0 bases from J, with 32 bases between. The CDR3 covers 23 residues. CDR1 TSWWSYY and CDR2 QGS come from the germline V gene. The CDR3 nucleotides read TGTGCTCTTGGGGAACTTAACGCCGCTTTTTTACTAGGGGCCCTTGGATACACCGATAAACTCATCTTT. It yields the protein CALGELNAAFLLGALGYTDKLIF.

For this clone: A far bigger clonotype differs at one base, so this is likely a read error. Other DNA sequences from this sample encode an identical CDR3 as well. This chain joins TRDV1 and TRDJ1; TRDD3 might be the D (5 bases). Germline lookup yields CDR1 TSWWSYY and CDR2 QGS. This CDR3 is built from 17 residues. The V gene lost 6 bases and the J gene lost 3 bases, with 23 bases spanning the gap. CDR3 amino acids: CALGDLTGGPAPDKLIF. The CDR3 nucleotides are TGTGCTCTTGGTGATCTCACAGGGGGCCCTGCACCCGATAAACTCATCTTT.

This clone has a handful of counts. TCRdb assigns this DNA the protein of a much larger clone, which departs from its translation at residue 5; this likely reflects a read error, and the protein shown comes from translating the DNA. The chain employs TRDV3 and TRDJ1, with TRDD3 matching 12 bases. The CDR3 is 25 amino acids. Trimming took 3 bases from V and 0 from J; bases not matched to a gene: 35. CDR1 is TVYSNPD and CDR2 is GDNSRS in the germline V gene (reference sequence). The CDR3 DNA reads as TGTGCCTTCATCACAAAGGGGCGTCTTACTACCTCGTACTGGGGGATACTCTCTCACACCGATAAACTCATCTTT. Translation gives CAFITKGRLTTSYWGILSHTDKLIF.

The table lists this clone with many counts. An end of the junction differs from the germline gene, which may be a read error. V gene TRDV1 combines with J gene TRDJ1, with D perhaps TRDD3 (6 bases). The J gene, not given by TCRdb, was assigned here from a germline match of the nucleotide sequence. This CDR3 has 19 residues. CDR1 is TSWWSYY and CDR2 is QGS in the germline V gene. CDR3 sequence (DNA): TGTGCCCTTGGAGGCCGTCGTGTTCTGGGGAACTTGTACACCGATAAACTCATCTTT. Amino acids: CALGGRRVLGNLYTDKLIF.

This clone was observed at least ten times. TCRdb's protein for this DNA is that of a much larger clone and differs from the translation at residue 15, likely a read error; the protein shown is the DNA translation. The rearrangement uses TRDV1 and TRDJ3; possibly TRDD3 for D (5 bases). From germline, CDR1 is TSWWSYY and CDR2 QGS. This CDR3 spans 20 amino acids. The CDR3 nucleotides read TGTGCTCTTGGGGAAGGAATCAGGGGGTTCAGCTCCTGGGACGCCCGACAGATGTTTTTC. It yields the protein CALGEGIRGFSSWDARQMFF.

Ten or more counts support this clone. The sample contains more than one DNA sequence encoding this CDR3. The chain combines TRDV3 with TRDJ1; 8 nucleotides match TRDD3. The CDR3 runs 21 residues. The trim removed 2 bases at V and 0 bases at J, leaving 26 bases unmatched. Germline CDR1 is TVYSNPD and CDR2 is GDNSRS (reference sequence). Here the CDR3 reads CAFSPPSPTTGGYLYTDKLIF. The CDR3 DNA is TGTGCCTTTTCCCCTCCTTCCCCTACGACTGGGGGCTATCTTTACACCGATAAACTCATCTTT.

Concerning this clone: A read error is likely here: a far larger clone is one base away. Other nucleotide sequences in the sample specify the same CDR3. The gene calls are TRDV3 and TRDJ1; D is perhaps TRDD3 (9 bases). Germline CDR1 and CDR2: TVYSNPD and GDNSRS (reference sequence). CDR3 length equals 21 residues. The CDR3 DNA sequence: TGTGCCTTCACCCACTTCCTACTCGGTTTAACGGGGGATACCTACACCGACAAACTCATCTTT. Amino acids: CAFTHFLLGLTGDTYTDKLIF.

With respect to this clone: A read error likely explains why the TCRdb protein, taken from a much larger clone, differs from this DNA's translation at residue 16; the protein shown is translated from the DNA. The rearrangement uses TRDV2 and TRDJ1, with a possible D match to TRDD3 (7 bases). The J gene comes from matching the DNA to germline here; TCRdb lacks it. The CDR3 runs to 20 residues. Germline lookup yields CDR1 GEAIGNYY and CDR2 EKD. The CDR3 DNA follows: TGTGCCTGTGACGAAGCCTTCCCTCGCGGGGGTACTGGGGACACCGGTAAACTCATCTTT. This codes for CACDEAFPRGGTGDTGKLIF.

This clone showed up many times. A much larger clone differs by one base, so this may be a read error. Other DNA sequences in this specimen translate into the identical CDR3. The chain joins TRDV2 to TRDJ1; 10 nucleotides line up with TRDD3. Germline CDR1 and CDR2: GEAIGNYY and EKD. This CDR3 comprises 17 residues. CDR3 DNA sequence: TGCGCCTGTGACACCGTAGGGGGATACGCGGATCCCGATAAACTCATCTTT. Residues: CACDTVGGYADPDKLIF.

The sample holds many counts of this clone. The V call is TRDV1, the J call TRDJ1; maybe TRDD2 (6 bases). CDR1 and CDR2 from the germline V gene are TSWWSYY and QGS. This CDR3 has 18 amino acids. V lost 2 bases, J lost 7 bases, and 26 bases lay in between. The CDR3 nucleotides read TGTGCTCTTGGGGAAGCCTTCTTCCTCGAGGGGAGAGGGGGTAAACTCATCTTT. It encodes CALGEAFFLEGRGGKLIF.

The table lists this clone with many counts. This may arise from a read error, as a much more abundant clone is one base away. This chain joins TRDV1 and TRDJ1; 8 bases map to TRDD3. This CDR3 spans 21 amino acids. Germline V gives CDR1 TSWWSYY, CDR2 QGS. The DNA of the CDR3 is TGTGCTCTTAGGGAACTTTCAAGTCTCCCGTACTGGGGGGTCCGGGACGATAAACTCATCTTT. Protein: CALRELSSLPYWGVRDDKLIF.

In this sample, this clone turned up a few times. The protein that TCRdb holds for this DNA derives from a much larger clone and differs from the translated DNA at residue 17, which likely indicates a read error; the protein shown here is translated from the DNA. The chain links TRDV1 to TRDJ1; TRDD3 agrees at 13 bases. Losses at the gene ends were 5 bases for V and 4 bases for J; bases not matched to a gene: 25. The CDR3 totals 22 residues. CDR1 and CDR2 (germline): TSWWSYY, QGS. This CDR3 reads CALGLPLGRSTGGYGTNDKLIF. For the CDR3, the DNA is TGTGCTCTTGGGCTCCCATTAGGCCGTAGTACTGGGGGATACGGTACTAACGATAAACTCATCTTT.

This clone was seen many times. J is TRDJ1 and V is TRDV2, with 7 bases aligning to TRDD3. Since TCRdb gives no J gene, matching the DNA to germline was used here to assign it. V lost 1 base to trimming and J lost 0 bases; unmatched junction nucleotides: 28. The CDR3 loop spans 23 amino acids. The germline gives CDR1 GEAIGNYY, CDR2 EKD. CDR3 nucleotides: TGTGCCTGTGACACACTTAAGCCCCTACGATCCGGGGATAACCTTTCGTACACCGATAAACTCATCTTT. It yields the protein CACDTLKPLRSGDNLSYTDKLIF.

This clone was picked up a small number of times. TCRdb attributes to this sequence the protein of a much larger clone, which differs from the DNA translation at residue 3; a read error is likely, and the protein displayed is translated from the DNA. The chain links TRDV1 to TRDJ1; 13 bases are a match to TRDD3. No J gene is reported in TCRdb; it was inferred here by comparing the DNA with germline. CDR3 length: 25 amino acids. Germline V gene data show CDR1 as TSWWSYY and CDR2 as QGS. The CDR3 DNA reads TGTGCTATTGGGGAACTAGTCCTGATTACTGGGGGATACGTCGCTCGGTCAGAGGGGGGCGATAAACTCATCTTT. This gives the protein CAIGELVLITGGYVARSEGGDKLIF.

In its sample, this clone is medium-sized. Within the sample, other DNA sequences also encode this same CDR3. The V call is TRDV1, the J call TRDJ2, with TRDD3 as a possible D gene (5 bases). The CDR3 is made up of 19 amino acids. V lost 2 bases and J lost 6, with 25 bases in between. The germline gives CDR1 TSWWSYY, CDR2 QGS. This chain's CDR3 is CALGEVAIATGVGAAQLFF. In DNA form, the CDR3 reads TGTGCTCTTGGGGAAGTGGCTATCGCGACTGGCGTTGGGGCAGCACAACTCTTCTTT.

Relative to its sample, this clone is medium-sized. Within the sample, other DNA sequences also encode this same CDR3. This chain joins TRDV1 and TRDJ1; TRDD3 matches 8 bases. Germline values: CDR1 TSWWSYY, CDR2 QGS. The V segment lost 3 bases and the J segment 3 bases; nucleotides outside the gene matches: 27. There are 22 residues in the CDR3. The CDR3 region is CALGEPNTARILGVLLPDKLIF. For the CDR3, the DNA is TGTGCTCTTGGGGAGCCCAATACAGCTCGGATACTGGGGGTCCTCCTGCCCGATAAACTCATCTTT.

For this clone: The translation of this DNA and the TCRdb protein of a much larger clone differ at residue 14, probably owing to a read error; the protein shown here is translated from the DNA. This chain uses TRDV1 with TRDJ1, with 11 bases aligning to TRDD3. TCRdb records no J gene; here it was assigned by comparing the DNA to germline. CDR3 length: 17 amino acids. V gave up 4 bases and J gave up 9 bases; unmatched junction bases: 16. Germline V gene sequence: CDR1 TSWWSYY, CDR2 QGS. CDR3 in DNA: TGTGCTCTTGGGGGGCCCCCCTGGGGGATACTTTGGGCTGAACTCATCTTT. As protein: CALGGPPWGILWAELIF.

On this clone itself: TCRdb records a much larger clone's protein for this DNA, with a difference at residue 4 that likely arises from a read error; the protein given is the translation of the DNA. V and J are TRDV2 and TRDJ1; 13 nucleotides align to TRDD3. Here the J gene was assigned by germline matching of the DNA, as TCRdb has none. The CDR3 length is 22 residues. The V gene's germline CDR1 is GEAIGNYY and CDR2 EKD. Unmatched junction bases numbered 24, after V lost 6 bases and J lost 0 bases. The chain's CDR3 is CACNPPLKISTGGYGDTDKLIF. CDR3 bases: TGTGCCTGTAACCCCCCCCTAAAAATCTCAACTGGGGGATACGGGGACACCGATAAACTCATCTTT.

This clone was seen only a few times. A read error is likely here: a far larger clone is one base away. The same CDR3 arises from other DNA sequences in this sample as well. The rearrangement links TRDV2 to TRDJ3; D is ambiguous. The J gene, absent from TCRdb, was called here by matching the DNA to germline. The CDR3 spans 19 residues. The ends were cut back, 3 bases at V and 0 bases at J, with 17 bases in the middle. Germline V gives CDR1 GEAIGNYY, CDR2 EKD. This CDR3 is CACDAVRTLSSWDTRQMFF. The CDR3 region has the DNA TGTGCCTGTGACGCCGTACGGACTTTAAGCTCCTGGGACACCCGACAGATGTTTTTC.

This clone turned up a few times. The protein that TCRdb holds for this DNA derives from a much larger clone and differs from the translated DNA at residue 17, which likely indicates a read error; the protein shown here is translated from the DNA. No J gene call was made, and the V gene is TRDV1; TRDD3 is the table's D call and was not checked against the DNA. CDR3 length: 19 residues. Germline V lookup: CDR1 TSWWSYY, CDR2 QGS. Here the CDR3 DNA reads TGTGCTCTTTCCTACCGGGATGGTAGAGGGTTACAGTACACCGATAAACCCATCTTT. It specifies CALSYRDGRGLQYTDKPIF.

This clone was observed at least ten times. TCRdb's protein, taken from a much larger clone, differs from this DNA's translation at residue 5, likely owing to a read error; the protein displayed comes from the DNA. The J gene is TRDJ1, the V gene TRDV3; D uncertain. The CDR3 is made up of 13 amino acids. Germline CDR1 reads TVYSNPD; CDR2 reads GDNSRS (reference sequence). V dropped 2 bases and J dropped 6 bases, with 16 bases sitting between them. CDR3 nucleotide sequence: TGTGCCTTTTCCAGCCTTTCCGCGAATAAACTCATCTTT. Translated, it gives CAFSSLSANKLIF.

This clone was counted ten times or more. TCRdb lists the protein of a much larger clone for this DNA, which differs at residue 4, so this is likely a read error; the protein given here is translated from the DNA itself. The chain employs TRDV1 and TRDJ1; 9 bases agree with TRDD2. The J gene, missing from TCRdb, was assigned here through DNA to germline matching. The CDR3 has 21 amino acids. Germline-derived CDR1 and CDR2 are TSWWSYY and QGS. CDR3 nucleotide sequence: TGTGCTCTTTGGGAACGTCGGTACCTTCCTACGGGGGTCCACTGTACCGATAAACTCATCTTT. The encoded protein is CALWERRYLPTGVHCTDKLIF.

This clone was detected only a few times. The TCRdb protein, from a much larger clone, departs from this DNA's translation at residue 12, likely by read error; the protein shown derives from the DNA. The chain is built from TRDV1 and TRDJ1, with 12 nucleotides matching TRDD3. TCRdb offers no J gene call, so here the DNA was matched to germline to obtain one. The germline gives CDR1 TSWWSYY, CDR2 QGS. The CDR3 spans 19 residues. Unmatched junction bases numbered 12, after V lost 2 bases and J lost 2 bases. The CDR3 coding sequence is TGTGCTCTTGGGGAAATCCGGTACTGGGGGATACAGCCTACCGATAAACTCATCTTT. Translation gives CALGEIRYWGIQPTDKLIF.

Comment on this clone: Other DNA sequences in the same sample also yield this CDR3. The chain carries TRDV2 and TRDJ3; 8 nucleotides match TRDD3. Matching the DNA to germline supplied the J gene, which TCRdb does not give. The ends lost 0 bases at V and 5 bases at J; junction bases unmatched: 5. The germline V gene has CDR1 GEAIGNYY and CDR2 EKD. The CDR3 runs to 17 residues. The CDR3 bases are TGTGCCTGTGACACCGTGGGGGATGGCGGGGACACCCGACAGATGTTTTTC. Translation: CACDTVGDGGDTRQMFF.

In this sample, this clone is medium-sized. The J gene is TRDJ1, the V gene TRDV1; 13 positions agree with TRDD3. V lost 2 bases, J lost 8 bases, and 14 bases stayed unmatched. The CDR3 spans 18 residues. From germline, CDR1 is TSWWSYY and CDR2 QGS. The CDR3 DNA reads as TGTGCTCTTGGGGAAGACGGGAGTACTGGGGGATACGCCCTAAAACTCATCTTT. Protein sequence: CALGEDGSTGGYALKLIF.

This clone was seen only a few times. The protein TCRdb lists belongs to a much larger clone and differs from this DNA's translation at residue 10, which points to a read error; the protein shown is made from the DNA. J is TRDJ1 and V is TRDV1, with TRDD3 matching 9 bases. There are 15 residues in the CDR3. Germline-derived CDR1 and CDR2 are TSWWSYY and QGS. Germline trimming cut 3 bases from V and 8 bases from J; bases unmatched to any gene: 10. CDR3 amino acids: CALGDCTGGNEKLIF. For the CDR3, the DNA is TGTGCTCTTGGGGACTGCACTGGGGGAAACGAGAAACTCATCTTT.

The sample holds many counts of this clone. Other DNA variants within this sample encode the same CDR3. The CDR3: CALGDLPPRFLRSGGCRYTDKLIF. As DNA, the CDR3 is TGTGCTCTTGGGGACCTACCGCCGAGGTTCCTACGTTCTGGGGGCTGCCGGTACACCGATAAACTCATCTTT. The V call is TRDV1, the J call TRDJ1, with D tentatively TRDD2 or TRDD3 (7 bases each). Germline matching of the DNA provided the J gene here, since TCRdb leaves it blank. Germline V lookup: CDR1 TSWWSYY, CDR2 QGS. V was cut by 3 bases and J by 0 bases, with 38 bases left in between. This CDR3 region has 24 residues.

As concerns this clone: TCRdb's protein for this DNA is that of a much larger clone and differs from the translation at residue 18, likely a read error; the protein shown is the DNA translation. This chain connects TRDV1 to TRDJ1, with D maybe TRDD1 (5 bases). Matching the DNA to germline supplied the J gene, which TCRdb does not give. The CDR3 covers 24 residues. The V end lost 0 bases, the J end lost 1 base, and 36 bases lay between the germline ends. The germline CDR1 and CDR2 sequences are TSWWSYY and QGS. The CDR3 reads CALGELGYVDSKLGAGRGTDKLIF. The DNA of the CDR3 is TGTGCTCTTGGGGAACTGGGTTACGTTGATAGTAAACTCGGGGCCGGACGTGGCACCGATAAACTCATCTTT.